A single sample gave rise to the 13 T cell receptor beta chains below, sequenced in a study of blood T cells in healthy people across ages. Together with a sample-barcoded 5' primer, a J-beta primer mix was included in a second PCR lasting roughly 6 to 12 cycles. TCRdb reanalysed the 5' RACE reads using MiXCR and keeps one entry per CDR3 protein. This sample carries about a million distinct CDR3 sequences, roughly 50% of them seen once, and the ten largest clones take 13%. Sequencing was carried out using blood. The receptor source for this set is a man in his thirties or forties in good health.

This chain connects TRBV9 to TRBJ1-2, with 7 bases aligning to TRBD1. From germline, CDR1 is SGDLS and CDR2 YYNGEE. The CDR3 loop spans 14 amino acids. V lost 5 bases and J lost 3; bases outside the gene matches: 7. The CDR3 region is CASSLRQGDYGYTF. The CDR3 region has the DNA TGTGCCAGCAGTCTTAGACAGGGAGACTATGGCTACACCTTC.

This clonotype was observed a single time. The J gene is TRBJ2-1, the V gene TRBV5-1, with D perhaps assigned TRBD1 or TRBD2 (5 bases each). CDR1 SGHRS and CDR2 YFSETQ come from the germline V gene. Trimming stripped 4 bases from V and 2 bases from J, with 10 bases between. The CDR3 sequence is 14 residues long. In DNA, the CDR3 is TGCGCCAGCAGCGGTGGGACCGCCTACAATGAGCAGTTCTTC. This codes for CASSGGTAYNEQFF. Filled out from reference TRBV5-1 and TRBJ2-1, the complete variable domain reads KAGVTQTPRYLIKTRGQQVTLSCSPISGHRSVSWYQQTPGQGLQFLFEYFSETQRNKGNFPGRFSGRQFSNSRSEMNVSTLELGDSALYLCASSGGTAYNEQFFGPGTRLTVL.

The chain couples TRBV20-1 to TRBJ2-1; 9 nucleotides agree with TRBD1. Germline loops: CDR1 DFQATT, CDR2 SNEGSKA (reference sequence). The CDR3 has 15 residues. V was clipped by 5 bases and J by 9 bases; unmatched bases: 14. In DNA form, the CDR3 reads TGCAGTGCTTTTCAAAACCCGGGACAGGGAGGTGAGCAGTTCTTC. This encodes CSAFQNPGQGGEQFF.

This clonotype has ten or more counts. The V call is TRBV20-1, the J call TRBJ2-3; 13 nucleotides agree with TRBD2. The CDR3 loop spans 16 amino acids. Germline V gives CDR1 DFQATT, CDR2 SNEGSKA (reference sequence). With 0 bases clipped from V and 4 bases from J, the junction kept 4 bases outside the gene matches. CDR3: CSARDWTSGSSDTQYF. The DNA for the CDR3 is TGCAGTGCTAGAGATTGGACTAGCGGGAGCTCAGATACGCAGTATTTT.

There are many counts of this clonotype. DNA for the CDR3: TGTGCCAGCAGCCGTACAGAGTCCACTGAAGCTTTCTTT. Amino acid sequence: CASSRTESTEAFF. The V call is TRBV6-2 or TRBV6-3, the J call TRBJ1-1; D remains ambiguous. Trimming removed 6 bases at V and 4 bases at J, with 12 bases between. Germline V CDR1 and CDR2: MNHEY, SVGEGT. The CDR3 is made up of 13 amino acids.

The V and J genes are TRBV7-2 and TRBJ1-1; D might be TRBD1 (5 bases). Germline V gene data show CDR1 as SGHTA and CDR2 as FQGNSA. The germline V and J ends were trimmed by 3 bases and 4 bases, with 12 bases remaining between them. The CDR3 has 14 residues. The CDR3 DNA reads as TGTGCCAGCAGCTTCCGTTACGGGGGCACTGAAGCTTTCTTT. It translates to CASSFRYGGTEAFF. Full variable domain (outside the CDR3, taken from reference TRBV7-2 and TRBJ1-1): GAGVSQSPSNKVTEKGKDVELRCDPISGHTALYWYRQSLGQGLEFLIYFQGNSAPDKSGLPSDRFSAERTGGSVSTLTIQRTQQEDSAVYLCASSFRYGGTEAFFGQGTRLTVV.

This chain connects TRBV7-9 to TRBJ2-7, with TRBD1 matching 8 bases. The CDR3 has 15 amino acids. Germline assignment: CDR1 SEHNR and CDR2 FQNEAQ (reference sequence). The CDR3, as DNA: TGTGCAACCGGCCCCGGGACAGGAGACTTGTACGAGCAGTACTTC. Its protein product is CATGPGTGDLYEQYF.

The chain carries TRBV28 and TRBJ1-5; D remains unclear. The germline V and J ends were trimmed by 3 bases and 2 bases, with 11 bases remaining between them. CDR3 length equals 15 residues. Germline V CDR1 and CDR2: MDHEN, SYDVKM. The CDR3 sequence is CASSLRQLGNQPQHF. CDR3 nucleotides: TGTGCCAGCAGTTTGAGGCAGTTGGGCAATCAGCCCCAGCATTTT.

This clonotype has a handful of counts. The chain carries TRBV3-1 and TRBJ2-5; 8 positions agree with TRBD2. CDR1 LGHDT and CDR2 YNNKEL come from the germline V gene (reference sequence). This CDR3 region has 13 residues. With V trimmed by 4 bases and J by 5 bases, 3 bases remained unmatched. The CDR3 DNA is TGTGCCAGCAGCCCGACTAGCGCGGAGACCCAGTACTTC. It translates to CASSPTSAETQYF.

The rearrangement joins TRBV7-2 to TRBJ1-4, with D hard to call. CDR1 SGHTA and CDR2 FQGNSA come from the germline V gene. V was trimmed by 2 bases and J by 8 bases, leaving 15 bases between them. The CDR3 covers 15 residues. The CDR3: CASSLNSPPGEKLFF. The CDR3 region has the DNA TGTGCCAGCAGCTTAAATAGCCCTCCCGGGGAAAAACTGTTTTTT.

J is TRBJ1-2 and V is TRBV6-6, with TRBD1 matching 7 bases. Per the germline V gene, CDR1 is MNHNY and CDR2 is SVGAGI (reference sequence). The trim removed 8 bases at V and 8 bases at J, leaving 14 bases unmatched. The CDR3 runs 14 residues. The DNA of the CDR3 is TGTGCCAGCTTTTTGACGGACAGGATAGAAGGCTACACCTTC. Amino acid sequence: CASFLTDRIEGYTF.

The V and J genes are TRBV20-1 and TRBJ2-7; 14 bases fit TRBD2. This CDR3 is 13 amino acids long. After removal of 5 bases from V and 3 bases from J, the junction contained 0 bases not matched to a gene. Germline-derived CDR1 and CDR2 are DFQATT and SNEGSKA (reference sequence). This CDR3 reads CSAGTSGGYEQYF. In nucleotides, the CDR3 is TGCAGTGCTGGGACTAGCGGGGGCTACGAGCAGTACTTC.

In its sample, this clonotype was seen a few times. This sequence joins TRBV12-3 or TRBV12-4 and TRBJ1-5; 9 bases agree with TRBD1. Germline trimming cut 6 bases from V and 0 bases from J; bases unmatched to any gene: 3. CDR3 length equals 15 residues. The CDR3 region is CASSKTGGSNQPQHF. In DNA, the CDR3 is TGTGCCAGCAGCAAGACAGGGGGTAGCAATCAGCCCCAGCATTTT.